The rows below give T cell receptor beta chains drawn from one sample of a study of T cell responses to AZD1222 COVID-19 vaccine. Profiling relied on immunoSEQ multiplex PCR, and the TCRdb table lists in-frame clones only, not all of them. Of 120,000 or so clones in the sample, 88% were seen once. Sequenced here: peripheral blood, sampled on day 0 of AZD1222 vaccination. These receptors came from an adult in good health. The conserved cysteine and the conserved F or W are not part of the CDR3 here.

j_call v_call cdr3_aa
TRBJ1-1 TRBV6-6 ASRAPGENTEAF
TRBJ1-5 TRBV12-3/TRBV12-4 ASVGLSNQPQH
TRBJ1-2 TRBV6-5 ASSYPGLHGYT
TRBJ1-1 TRBV3-1/TRBV3-2 ASTFGNTEAF
TRBJ1-4 TRBV12-5 ASAVARDRGEKLF
TRBJ2-5 TRBV6-5 ASSYRGDYRETQY
TRBJ2-7 TRBV15 ATSRPAAGSYEQY
TRBJ2-2 TRBV18 ASSPEYNHVTGELF
TRBJ2-5 TRBV18 ASSPPGLETQY
TRBJ1-1 TRBV14 ASSPVGQAF
TRBJ1-2 TRBV4-3 ASSQGSGQAYGYT
TRBJ2-3 TRBV10-3 ASAGTGDTDTQY
TRBJ2-1 TRBV7-9 ASTPGGAFVGEQF
TRBJ1-2 TRBV5-6 ASSLGGAWNGYT
TRBJ2-1 TRBV3-1/TRBV3-2 ASSQGQGPYNEQF
TRBJ2-7 TRBV6-5 ASSYSGTDGEQY
TRBJ1-4 TRBV5-4 ASSPAGTGGEKLF
TRBJ1-5 TRBV10-2 ASGDREYQPQH
TRBJ1-2 TRBV27 ASSLIGQDRGYGYT
TRBJ1-1 TRBV5-4 ASSLARDRATEAF
TRBJ2-1 TRBV11-1 ASSSIASSSYNEQF
TRBJ1-3 TRBV2 ASRLRTAGNTIY
TRBJ1-2 TRBV7-2 ASSLLTGIGGYT
TRBJ2-7 TRBV5-6 ASSLRFGTTSYEQY